This record looks at one T cell receptor beta chain sequence and its context. CDR3 size: 13 residues. The germline V gene has CDR1 SQVTM and CDR2 ANQGSEA. The V end was cut by 1 base, the J end by 8 bases, with 14 bases between. The time point here: naive CD8 control sorted from an acute-time-point sample. The table came from immunoSEQ multiplex PCR; TCRdb's copy has only in-frame clones and leaves some out. The data hold about 38,000 clones, with 85% to 90% observed a single time. The data derive from a study of CD8 T cells in acute hepatitis C reinfection. The specimen was naive CD8+ T cells from PBMCs. The rearrangement joins TRBV29-1 to TRBJ1-1, with no clear D. The clonotype originates from a young man with chronic hepatitis C. CDR3 protein: CSVEGGAPLEAFF. CDR3 in DNA: TGCAGCGTTGAAGGAGGTGCGCCCCTAGAAGCTTTCTTT.